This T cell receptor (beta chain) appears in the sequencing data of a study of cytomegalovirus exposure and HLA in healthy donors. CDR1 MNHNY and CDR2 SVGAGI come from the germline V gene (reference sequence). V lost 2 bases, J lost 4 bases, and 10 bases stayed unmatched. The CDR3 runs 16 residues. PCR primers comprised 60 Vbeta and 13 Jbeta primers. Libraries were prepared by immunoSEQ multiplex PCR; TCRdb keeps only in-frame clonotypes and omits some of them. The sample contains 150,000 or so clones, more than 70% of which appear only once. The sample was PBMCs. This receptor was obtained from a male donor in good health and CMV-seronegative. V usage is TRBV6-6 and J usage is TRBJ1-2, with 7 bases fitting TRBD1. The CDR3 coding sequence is TGTGCCAGCAGTTACATCCCTAGGACAGGTTCCTATGGCTACACCTTC. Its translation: CASSYIPRTGSYGYTF.